These 21 T cell receptor beta chains were sequenced from one sample in a study of blood T cell repertoires in COVID-19 (dated by TCRdb to the early 2020s). The library was obtained by the immunoSEQ multiplex PCR assay. TCRdb stores this immuneACCESS table with in-frame sequences only. Part of the clones is absent; in the studies checked, under half of the shortfall reflects unresolved V genes, and no reason is known for the rest. Counted in this sample were about 220,000 clones; around four fifths of them appeared once. Of the sample, 5.2% falls within the top ten clones. Sequencing used peripheral blood. Source of these receptors: a woman in her seventies with COVID-19, enrolled during active disease.

This clone showed up many times. The CDR3 loop reads CAISDVQGGEQYF. CDR3 nucleotide sequence: TGTGCCATCAGCGACGTCCAGGGGGGCGAGCAGTACTTC. The genes are TRBV10-3 and TRBJ2-7; perhaps TRBD1 as D (7 bases). This CDR3 is built from 13 residues. Per germline, CDR1 ENHRY and CDR2 SYGVKD. Deletions cut 6 bases from V and 6 bases from J, with 15 bases between.

The rearrangement joins TRBV3-1 (or the pseudogene TRBV3-2) to TRBJ1-2; TRBD1 aligns across 8 bases. The CDR3 is 13 residues long. The ends lost 4 bases at V and 4 bases at J; junction bases unmatched: 2. CDR1 is LGHDT, CDR2 YNNKEL, per germline (reference sequence). The CDR3 DNA reads as TGTGCCAGCAGCCCTGACAGGGGCTATGGCTACACCTTC. It codes for CASSPDRGYGYTF.

The sample holds one count of this clone. The chain is built from TRBV5-1 and TRBJ1-1, with 7 bases matching TRBD1. The CDR3 contains 18 residues. V shed 2 bases and J 0 bases; nucleotides not matched to a gene: 13. The germline V gene has CDR1 SGHRS and CDR2 YFSETQ. In nucleotides, the CDR3 is TGCGCCAGCAGCTTTAACCTACAGGGGATCTCCATGAACACTGAAGCTTTCTTT. It yields the protein CASSFNLQGISMNTEAFF. The complete variable domain, with remaining parts taken from reference TRBV5-1 and TRBJ1-1, reads KAGVTQTPRYLIKTRGQQVTLSCSPISGHRSVSWYQQTPGQGLQFLFEYFSETQRNKGNFPGRFSGRQFSNSRSEMNVSTLELGDSALYLCASSFNLQGISMNTEAFFGQGTRLTVV.

CDR3 DNA sequence: TGTGCCAGCAGCAAAATTAAACAGGGGGGGAACACTGAAGCTTTCTTT. Translating gives CASSKIKQGGNTEAFF. The chain joins TRBV5-4 to TRBJ1-1, with TRBD1 matching over 8 bases. This CDR3 spans 16 amino acids. V lost 4 bases, J lost 1 base, and 9 bases stayed unmatched. Germline values: CDR1 SGHNT, CDR2 YYREEE (reference sequence).

J is TRBJ2-1 and V is TRBV9; 15 bases map to TRBD2. Germline trimming cut 3 bases from V and 9 bases from J; bases unmatched to any gene: 1. The CDR3 runs 14 residues. Germline V gene sequence: CDR1 SGDLS, CDR2 YYNGEE. CDR3 region: CASSGTSGRVEQFF. The CDR3 region has the DNA TGTGCCAGCAGCGGGACTAGCGGGAGGGTTGAGCAGTTCTTC.

Concerning this clone: The same CDR3 can be traced to other DNA sequences in this sample. This rearrangement joins TRBV6-1 to TRBJ1-1; 7 bases fit TRBD1. CDR1 and CDR2 from the germline V gene are MNHNS and SASEGT. This CDR3 has 14 residues. Trimming took 3 bases from V and 0 from J; bases not matched to a gene: 1. DNA of the CDR3: TGTGCCAGCAGTGAGACAGGGATGAACACTGAAGCTTTCTTT. Translated, it gives CASSETGMNTEAFF.

The V call is TRBV18, the J call TRBJ2-5, with 14 bases lining up with TRBD2. CDR1 is KGHSH, CDR2 LQKENI, per germline. The V gene end was trimmed by 3 bases and the J gene end by 2 bases; junction bases not matched to a gene: 2. There are 16 residues in the CDR3. The CDR3 sequence: CASSPGLAGGQETQYF. The CDR3 DNA sequence: TGTGCCAGCTCACCCGGACTAGCGGGAGGACAAGAGACCCAGTACTTC.

The sample holds one count of this clone. V usage is TRBV28 and J usage is TRBJ2-5; maybe TRBD2 (6 bases). V lost 4 bases, J lost 2 bases, and 8 bases lay in between. This CDR3 comprises 13 residues. The V gene's germline CDR1 is MDHEN and CDR2 SYDVKM. The CDR3 is CASSWGLQETQYF. In nucleotides, the CDR3 is TGTGCCAGCAGTTGGGGACTTCAAGAGACCCAGTACTTC.

Only a few counts were recorded for this clone. This chain joins TRBV7-9 and TRBJ2-7; tentatively, D is TRBD1 (6 bases). CDR1 is SEHNR and CDR2 is FQNEAQ in the germline V gene (reference sequence). V was trimmed by 5 bases and J by 2 bases, leaving 10 bases between them. CDR3 length: 13 residues. CDR3 amino acids: CASSSWGPYEQYF. The CDR3 nucleotides read TGTGCCAGCAGCAGTTGGGGGCCCTACGAGCAGTACTTC.

The chain carries TRBV7-2 and TRBJ2-7; 8 nucleotides align to TRBD2. CDR3 length equals 15 residues. Trimming cost V 2 bases and J 0 bases; bases outside gene matches: 3. Per germline, CDR1 SGHTA and CDR2 FQGNSA. The CDR3 here is CASSLLGRASYEQYF. In DNA form, the CDR3 reads TGTGCCAGCAGCTTACTCGGGAGGGCCTCCTACGAGCAGTACTTC.

The sample holds one count of this clone. V and J are TRBV6-2 or TRBV6-3 and TRBJ1-3; D not resolved. The V end was cut by 6 bases, the J end by 1 base, with 7 bases between. Per the germline V gene, CDR1 is MNHEY and CDR2 is SVGEGT. This CDR3 region has 13 residues. The CDR3 loop is CASSHRSGNTIYF. Written as DNA, the CDR3 is TGTGCCAGCAGCCATCGTTCTGGAAACACCATATATTTT.

V is TRBV28 and J is TRBJ2-2; D may be TRBD2 (6 bases). There are 15 residues in the CDR3. Germline V gene lookup returns CDR1 MDHEN and CDR2 SYDVKM. Trimming left V 3 bases short and J 0 bases short, with 8 bases between. The CDR3 sequence is CASSLGGANTGELFF. The CDR3 DNA follows: TGTGCCAGCAGTTTGGGGGGTGCGAACACCGGGGAGCTGTTTTTT.

The chain recombines TRBV5-1 with TRBJ1-2, with D possibly matching TRBD1 (5 bases). From germline, CDR1 is SGHRS and CDR2 YFSETQ. V dropped 1 base and J dropped 4 bases, with 17 bases sitting between them. The CDR3 contains 16 residues. The CDR3 nucleotides read TGCGCCAGCAGCTTGCTTGTGGGGGGGACTGCCTATGGCTACACCTTC. Amino acids: CASSLLVGGTAYGYTF.

The chain combines TRBV3-1 (or the pseudogene TRBV3-2) with TRBJ1-6, with 8 bases that match TRBD1. The junction had 9 bases not matched to a gene; V was cut back by 4 bases and J by 7 bases. CDR1 LGHDT and CDR2 YNNKEL come from the germline V gene (reference sequence). The CDR3 covers 16 residues. The CDR3 DNA sequence: TGTGCCAGCAGCCTACCACGGGACAGGTCGAATTCACCCCTCCACTTT. Protein sequence: CASSLPRDRSNSPLHF.

About this clone: Additional DNA sequences in this sample encode the identical CDR3. The genes are TRBV11-2 and TRBJ1-5, with 9 bases fitting TRBD1. J was trimmed by 6 bases and V by 1 base; bases with no gene match: 1. Germline V gene sequence: CDR1 SGHAT, CDR2 FQNNGV. This CDR3 comprises 14 residues. CDR3 sequence (DNA): TGTGCCAGCAGCTTAGGGACAGGGGCTCAGCCCCAGCATTTT. Translated, it gives CASSLGTGAQPQHF.

This clone was recorded only once. The chain links TRBV18 to TRBJ1-1; no clear D. Trimming pared 3 bases from V and 5 bases from J, leaving 10 bases between. CDR1 is KGHSH, CDR2 LQKENI, per germline. This CDR3 has 13 residues. The DNA of the CDR3 is TGTGCCAGCTCACCTATCGCCGCGACTGAAGCTTTCTTT. Protein sequence: CASSPIAATEAFF.

V usage is TRBV28 and J usage is TRBJ2-1; TRBD2 matches at 14 bases. Germline V gives CDR1 MDHEN, CDR2 SYDVKM. The CDR3 contains 15 residues. The V and J ends lost 5 bases and 9 bases, in that order; junction bases with no gene match: 6. The CDR3 loop reads CASSVTSGRAPEQFF. CDR3 DNA: TGTGCCAGCAGTGTGACTAGCGGGAGGGCCCCTGAGCAGTTCTTC.

This clone was seen just once. The chain employs TRBV7-9 and TRBJ2-3, with 13 bases fitting TRBD2. This CDR3 comprises 18 residues. J lost 0 bases, V lost 5 bases, and 8 bases had no gene match. Germline CDR1 reads SEHNR; CDR2 reads FQNEAQ (reference sequence). The DNA for the CDR3 is TGTGCCAGCAGCAGGGGACTAGCGGGATACTATAGCACAGATACGCAGTATTTT. Protein: CASSRGLAGYYSTDTQYF.

The rearrangement uses TRBV11-3 and TRBJ2-5; TRBD2 agrees at 10 bases. Per germline, CDR1 SGHNT and CDR2 YENEEA. The trim removed 1 base at V and 5 bases at J, leaving 4 bases unmatched. The CDR3 extends over 15 amino acids. The CDR3 nucleotides are TGTGCCAGCAGCTTAGGTAGCGGGAGGACCGAGACCCAGTACTTC. Amino acid sequence: CASSLGSGRTETQYF.

The chain uses TRBV9 and TRBJ2-2, with D maybe TRBD2 (6 bases). The germline V gene encodes CDR1 SGDLS and CDR2 YYNGEE. Between the trimmed V and J ends, which lost 0 bases and 4 bases, there was a span of 10 bases. The CDR3 runs to 15 residues. The CDR3 region is CASSVVGSGTGELFF. The CDR3 bases are TGTGCCAGCAGCGTAGTGGGTAGCGGCACCGGGGAGCTGTTTTTT. The full variable domain, rest sourced from reference TRBV9 and TRBJ2-2, is DSGVTQTPKHLITATGQRVTLRCSPRSGDLSVYWYQQSLDQGLQFLIQYYNGEERAKGNILERFSAQQFPDLHSELNLSSLELGDSALYFCASSVVGSGTGELFFGEGSRLTVL.

This clone was detected only a few times. The chain couples TRBV28 to TRBJ1-1, with TRBD1 identical over 8 bases. The V gene's germline CDR1 is MDHEN and CDR2 SYDVKM. The CDR3 runs to 15 residues. V lost 5 bases to trimming and J lost 7 bases; unmatched junction nucleotides: 12. The CDR3 sequence: CASSKRQGSRLEAFF. CDR3 coding DNA: TGTGCCAGCAGTAAAAGACAGGGGAGCCGACTTGAAGCTTTCTTT.